This note documents a single T cell receptor (beta chain) sequence. TCRdb's table, derived via immunoSEQ multiplex PCR, lists solely in-frame clones and lacks some. The sample includes about 130,000 clones, 80% to 95% of them seen just once. The data were obtained in a study of control samples from healthy donors and cancer patients. The trim removed 4 bases at V and 1 base at J, leaving 12 bases unmatched. Per germline, CDR1 LGHDT and CDR2 YNNKEL (reference sequence). This CDR3 region has 18 residues. The sequenced material came from blood. This TCR came from a man aged 40-49 years in good health. The V gene is TRBV3-1 (or the pseudogene TRBV3-2), the J gene TRBJ2-3; 9 positions match TRBD2. CDR3: CASSRGTRGGAGTDTQYF. CDR3 bases: TGTGCCAGCAGCCGGGGGACTCGCGGGGGGGCCGGCACAGATACGCAGTATTTT.